Below are 21 T cell receptor beta chains sequenced from a single sample in a study of control samples from healthy donors and cancer patients. Sequencing used immunoSEQ multiplex PCR; TCRdb keeps in-frame clones, though not all of them. The top ten clones hold approximately 2.3% of a sample with about 70,000 clones, over 75% of them seen once. The sequenced sample was PBMCs. The receptors shown here come from a woman in her fifties or sixties with head and neck cancer.

This clone was counted only a few times. This chain's CDR3 is CASIVQGSNQPQHF. In nucleotides, the CDR3 is TGTGCCAGCATCGTACAGGGGAGCAATCAGCCCCAGCATTTT. V usage is TRBV28 and J usage is TRBJ1-5, with TRBD1 matching over 7 bases. This CDR3 has 14 amino acids. Germline CDR1 reads MDHEN; CDR2 reads SYDVKM. After removal of 7 bases from V and 1 base from J, the junction contained 4 bases not matched to a gene.

The chain employs TRBV27 and TRBJ2-2; D ambiguous. This CDR3 region has 14 residues. The V and J ends lost 5 bases and 2 bases respectively, with 9 bases between them. Germline loops: CDR1 MNHEY, CDR2 SMNVEV (reference sequence). The CDR3 nucleotides are TGTGCCAGCAGTGAAGACAAAAACACCGGGGAGCTGTTTTTT. Its translation: CASSEDKNTGELFF.

The gene calls are TRBV25-1 and TRBJ2-5; no firm D call. Germline loops: CDR1 MGHDK, CDR2 SYGVNS. This CDR3 has 12 residues. Deletions cut 6 bases from V and 5 bases from J, with 10 bases between. The chain's CDR3 is CASSVGWETQYF. The DNA for the CDR3 is TGTGCCAGCAGCGTAGGGTGGGAGACCCAGTACTTC. Full variable domain (outside the CDR3, taken from reference TRBV25-1 and TRBJ2-5): EADIYQTPRYLVIGTGKKITLECSQTMGHDKMYWYQQDPGMELHLIHYSYGVNSTEKGDLSSESTVSRIRTEHFPLTLESARPSHTSQYLCASSVGWETQYFGPGTRLLVL.

V is TRBV5-8 and J is TRBJ1-6; unclear D gene. Trimming removed 1 base from V and 7 bases from J, with 12 bases in between. CDR1 and CDR2 from the germline V gene are SGHTS and YDEGEE. The CDR3 has 15 amino acids. This chain's CDR3 is CASSLPSRKNSPLHF. Written as DNA, the CDR3 is TGTGCCAGCAGCTTGCCATCCAGGAAAAATTCACCCCTCCACTTT.

The chain joins TRBV7-8 to TRBJ2-1; D ambiguous. The CDR3 contains 14 residues. The germline gives CDR1 SGHVS, CDR2 FQNEAQ. V lost 5 bases to trimming and J lost 9 bases, with 17 bases between them. DNA for the CDR3: TGTGCCAGCAGCCCTGGTGCCGGTTCGGGTGAGCAGTTCTTC. This sequence encodes CASSPGAGSGEQFF.

The V gene is TRBV28, the J gene TRBJ2-5; D not resolved. The CDR3 covers 13 residues. The ends were cut back, 5 bases at V and 2 bases at J, with 9 bases in the middle. The germline CDR1 and CDR2 sequences are MDHEN and SYDVKM. The CDR3 spells CASSPRSQETQYF. For the CDR3, the DNA is TGTGCCAGCAGTCCTAGGTCACAAGAGACCCAGTACTTC.

The V call is TRBV2, the J call TRBJ1-2, with 7 bases matching TRBD1. The trim removed 4 bases at V and 7 bases at J, leaving 6 bases unmatched. Germline-derived CDR1 and CDR2 are SNHLY and FYNNEI. This CDR3 is built from 13 residues. In DNA form, the CDR3 reads TGTGCCAGCAGTGGTGAGGGGGCCGGTGGCTACACCTTC. Protein sequence: CASSGEGAGGYTF.

The gene calls are TRBV5-4 and TRBJ2-3; TRBD1 aligns across 8 bases. Looked up from germline, CDR1 is SGHNT and CDR2 is YYREEE (reference sequence). CDR3 length: 17 residues. V trimming: 1 base; J trimming: 9 bases; junction bases outside the gene matches: 16. The CDR3 region is CASSLWDLGAGGGTQYF. In nucleotides, the CDR3 is TGTGCCAGCAGCTTGTGGGACCTAGGGGCAGGGGGCGGCACGCAGTATTTT.

This rearrangement joins TRBV12-5 to TRBJ2-3, with TRBD2 matching 9 bases. Germline values: CDR1 LGHNT, CDR2 FRNRAP. The CDR3 runs 16 residues. The trim removed 3 bases at V and 2 bases at J, leaving 6 bases unmatched. The CDR3 coding sequence is TGTGCTAGTGGTTTCCCTCTAGCGGGGCCCACAGATACGCAGTATTTT. Residues: CASGFPLAGPTDTQYF.

The chain recombines TRBV10-2 with TRBJ2-7, with unresolved D. The CDR3 contains 14 residues. Looked up from germline, CDR1 is WSHSY and CDR2 is SAAADI. V was pared by 0 bases and J by 0 bases, with 6 bases between. CDR3 protein: CASSESTVSYEQYF. The CDR3 DNA is TGCGCCAGCAGTGAGTCGACGGTCTCCTACGAGCAGTACTTC.

This chain uses TRBV20-1 with TRBJ2-5; tentatively, D is TRBD1 (6 bases). V dropped 3 bases and J dropped 5 bases, with 16 bases sitting between them. Germline loops: CDR1 DFQATT, CDR2 SNEGSKA (reference sequence). CDR3 length equals 14 residues. CDR3 residues: CSASRLGAGETQYF. CDR3 DNA sequence: TGCAGTGCTAGTCGGTTGGGGGCCGGCGAGACCCAGTACTTC.

The CDR3 coding sequence is TGTGCCAGCACCCCGGACAGGAGGGTCGACGAGCAGTACTTC. Residues: CASTPDRRVDEQYF. The J gene is TRBJ2-7, the V gene TRBV28, with D possibly matching TRBD1 (7 bases). The CDR3 is made up of 14 amino acids. Germline loops: CDR1 MDHEN, CDR2 SYDVKM. V was pared by 7 bases and J by 5 bases, with 18 bases between.

The chain is built from TRBV6-2 or TRBV6-3 and TRBJ2-2; 7 bases are a match to TRBD1. The length of the CDR3 is 17 residues. Germline V lookup: CDR1 MNHEY, CDR2 SVGEGT. The ends lost 2 bases at V and 7 bases at J; junction bases unmatched: 13. The CDR3 sequence is CASSYNSARGPNGELFF. The CDR3 nucleotides are TGTGCCAGCAGTTACAATTCGGCGAGGGGGCCGAACGGGGAGCTGTTTTTT.

The chain is built from TRBV30 and TRBJ1-1; D gene unclear. The CDR3 has 12 amino acids. Germline lookup yields CDR1 GTSNPN and CDR2 SVGIG (reference sequence). V gave up 1 base and J gave up 2 bases, with 5 bases separating them. The CDR3 DNA reads TGTGCCTGGAGTGGAGCAAACACTGAAGCTTTCTTT. It is translated as CAWSGANTEAFF.

This clone has more than one count but fewer than ten. In DNA form, the CDR3 reads TGTGCCAGCGAAACCGGATTACAGGCGCATGAAGCTTTCTTT. Amino acids: CASETGLQAHEAFF. The V gene is TRBV6-6, the J gene TRBJ1-1, with D possibly being TRBD1 (5 bases). Germline CDR1 MNHNY, CDR2 SVGAGI (reference sequence). This CDR3 region has 14 residues. Between the trimmed V and J ends, which lost 8 bases and 7 bases, there was a span of 20 bases.

This clone was observed once. This chain joins TRBV7-3 and TRBJ1-1; D gene ambiguous. V shed 1 base and J shed 4 bases, with 10 bases lying between them. This CDR3 region has 14 residues. Germline lookup yields CDR1 SGHTA and CDR2 FQGTGA. The CDR3 nucleotides read TGTGCCAGCAGCTTAATGGCTACGGGCACTGAAGCTTTCTTT. This codes for CASSLMATGTEAFF.

This clone was counted between two and nine times. This chain connects TRBV28 to TRBJ2-2, with a possible D match to TRBD2 (6 bases). The ends were cut back, 6 bases at V and 1 base at J, with 9 bases in the middle. Germline CDR1 is MDHEN and CDR2 is SYDVKM. CDR3 size: 14 residues. CDR3 amino acids: CASSGLLNTGELFF. CDR3 DNA: TGTGCCAGCAGCGGACTACTGAACACCGGGGAGCTGTTTTTT.

This clone appeared a few times. CDR3 sequence: CASSQVPGSTEAFF. The DNA of the CDR3 is TGTGCCAGCAGCCAAGTGCCCGGGTCCACTGAAGCTTTCTTT. V gene TRBV3-1 (or the pseudogene TRBV3-2) combines with J gene TRBJ1-1; no reliable D call. CDR1 is LGHDT, CDR2 YNNKEL, per germline (reference sequence). V gave up 1 base and J gave up 4 bases, with 10 bases separating them. This CDR3 has 14 amino acids.

The chain combines TRBV6-5 with TRBJ2-3; D unclear. The CDR3 consists of 13 residues. In germline, CDR1 is MNHEY, CDR2 SVGAGI. Trimming shortened V by 2 bases and J by 3 bases, and 6 bases separated the two germline ends. CDR3 sequence reads: CASSYTETDTQYF. The CDR3, as DNA: TGTGCCAGCAGTTACACGGAAACAGATACGCAGTATTTT.

The rearrangement uses TRBV6-4 and TRBJ2-1; TRBD2 aligns across 7 bases. Germline V gives CDR1 MRHNA, CDR2 SNTAGT. This CDR3 region has 15 residues. The ends lost 2 bases at V and 4 bases at J; junction bases unmatched: 5. The CDR3 reads CASSDDASGYNEQFF. The CDR3 DNA follows: TGTGCCAGCAGTGACGATGCTAGCGGTTACAATGAGCAGTTCTTC.

The V gene is TRBV6-5, the J gene TRBJ2-7; the D gene is possibly TRBD2 (6 bases). Deletions cut 6 bases from V and 3 bases from J, with 15 bases between. CDR1 and CDR2 from the germline V gene are MNHEY and SVGAGI. CDR3 size: 14 residues. This CDR3 is CASRKGLGDYEQYF. The DNA for the CDR3 is TGTGCCAGCAGGAAGGGACTGGGAGACTACGAGCAGTACTTC.